This is a list of T cell receptor beta chains from one sample in a study of cytomegalovirus exposure and HLA in healthy donors. The protocol was immunoSEQ multiplex PCR, while the TCRdb copy is restricted to in-frame clones and leaves out a portion. The sample records 150,000 to 200,000 clones, about 76% being singletons. Sequenced material: PBMCs. The receptor source for this set is a middle-aged woman in good health and CMV-seropositive. The CDR3 runs from the conserved cysteine through the conserved F or W. The order of the fields is J gene, V gene, D gene, clone size, CDR3 DNA, CDR3 protein. D genes are given only for firm matches. Clone size is stated in some rows and not others, as once, few, many or a class when expanded.

J: TRBJ2-3; V: TRBV15; D: TRBD2; size: -; DNA: TGTGCCACCAGCAGTGGTTCTAGCGGGGGGGCCGTGGATACGCAGTATTTT; CDR3: CATSSGSSGGAVDTQYF
J: TRBJ1-5; V: TRBV6-6; D: TRBD1; size: once; DNA: TGTGCCAGCAGTTACGGGACAGGAGCCAATCAGCCCCAGCATTTT; CDR3: CASSYGTGANQPQHF
J: TRBJ2-7; V: TRBV18; D: -; size: -; DNA: TGTGCCAGCTCACCTCGGGGGGCTGGCGACGAGCAGTACTTC; CDR3: CASSPRGAGDEQYF
J: TRBJ2-7; V: TRBV7-2; D: -; size: -; DNA: TGTGCCAGCAGCTTAGGACTCGGCTCCTACGAGCAGTACTTC; CDR3: CASSLGLGSYEQYF
J: TRBJ2-7; V: TRBV7-8; D: TRBD1; size: once; DNA: TGTGCCAGCAGCGTATCGGGACAGTCCTACGAGCAGTACTTC; CDR3: CASSVSGQSYEQYF
J: TRBJ1-1; V: TRBV19; D: -; size: -; DNA: TGTGCCAGTAGTATGACTCTATTTCAGGGAAATACTGAAGCTTTCTTT; CDR3: CASSMTLFQGNTEAFF
J: TRBJ1-4; V: TRBV5-1; D: TRBD1; size: -; DNA: TGCGCCAGCAGCTTGGACGTCAGGGGGGATGAAAAACTGTTTTTT; CDR3: CASSLDVRGDEKLFF
J: TRBJ2-3; V: TRBV2; D: TRBD2; size: -; DNA: TGTGCCAGCAGCCTACTAGCGGGGGTGGGTACGCAGTATTTT; CDR3: CASSLLAGVGTQYF
J: TRBJ1-1; V: TRBV11-2; D: -; size: -; DNA: TGTGCCAGCAGGTCCAGAAGGGACACAGGGGAAGCTTTCTTT; CDR3: CASRSRRDTGEAFF
J: TRBJ2-5; V: TRBV30; D: -; size: -; DNA: TGTGCCTGGGCCACCGGAGAGACCCAGTACTTC; CDR3: CAWATGETQYF
J: TRBJ2-5; V: TRBV6-1; D: -; size: -; DNA: TGTGCCAGCAGTTATGGACAGAAAGAGACCCAGTACTTC; CDR3: CASSYGQKETQYF
J: TRBJ1-2; V: TRBV4-3; D: -; size: -; DNA: TGCGCCAGCAGCCAAGATTGGGGCCGAGACTATGGCTACACCTTC; CDR3: CASSQDWGRDYGYTF
J: TRBJ2-7; V: TRBV5-6; D: TRBD1; size: few; DNA: TGTGCCAGCAGCCCCGGGACAGGGATGAGGGAGCAGTACTTC; CDR3: CASSPGTGMREQYF
J: TRBJ2-1; V: TRBV7-2; D: TRBD1; size: -; DNA: TGTGCCAGCAGCTTAGGGGACAGGGCTACGAGAGCCTACAATGAGCAGTTCTTC; CDR3: CASSLGDRATRAYNEQFF
J: TRBJ2-7; V: TRBV4-2; D: TRBD2; size: many; DNA: TGTGCCAGCAGCCAAGACCCCTCGGGAGGGGCCTACGAGCAGTACTTC; CDR3: CASSQDPSGGAYEQYF
J: TRBJ1-1; V: TRBV9; D: -; size: -; DNA: TGTGCCAGCAGCCTCACCTCCGGGAACACTGAAGCTTTCTTT; CDR3: CASSLTSGNTEAFF
J: TRBJ1-1; V: TRBV18; D: -; size: -; DNA: TGTGCCAGCTCGCCCCTCGGGTACACTGAAGCTTTCTTT; CDR3: CASSPLGYTEAFF
J: TRBJ2-7; V: TRBV5-6; D: -; size: -; DNA: TGTGCCAGCAGCTTGAGGGGGGGCGACGAGCAGTACTTC; CDR3: CASSLRGGDEQYF
J: TRBJ2-3; V: TRBV7-2; D: -; size: -; DNA: TGTGCCAGCAGCTTAGTGGGGGGTACGCAGTATTTT; CDR3: CASSLVGGTQYF
J: TRBJ2-7; V: TRBV5-6; D: TRBD1; size: few; DNA: TGTGCCAGCAGCACCGGGACAGGAGGGTACGAGCAGTACTTC; CDR3: CASSTGTGGYEQYF
J: TRBJ1-3; V: TRBV5-1; D: -; size: once; DNA: TGCGCCAGCAGCTTGGGAGGGACTGGAAACACCATATATTTT; CDR3: CASSLGGTGNTIYF
J: TRBJ2-3; V: TRBV5-6; D: -; size: -; DNA: TGTGCCAGCAGCTTGACTTGGGGGGTTAGCACAGATACGCAGTATTTT; CDR3: CASSLTWGVSTDTQYF
J: TRBJ2-7; V: TRBV27; D: TRBD2; size: -; DNA: TGTGCCAGCAGCGCCGGGACTAGCGGCGAGCAGTACTTC; CDR3: CASSAGTSGEQYF
J: TRBJ2-5; V: TRBV2; D: TRBD1; size: -; DNA: TGTGCCTCCAGGGGGACAGGGGGCCAAGAGACCCAGTACTTC; CDR3: CASRGTGGQETQYF
J: TRBJ1-1; V: TRBV5-1; D: -; size: -; DNA: TGCGCCAGCAGCTTGCTACAGGTCGCGATGAACACTGAAGCTTTCTTT; CDR3: CASSLLQVAMNTEAFF
J: TRBJ1-5; V: TRBV4-1; D: -; size: -; DNA: TGCGCCAGCAGCCAAGATTTGGGCAGCTATCAGCCCCAGCATTTT; CDR3: CASSQDLGSYQPQHF
J: TRBJ2-6; V: TRBV10-2; D: -; size: -; DNA: TGCGCCAGCAGGGCGGGGGCGTTCTCTGGGGCCAACGTCCTGACTTTC; CDR3: CASRAGAFSGANVLTF
J: TRBJ1-3; V: TRBV19; D: -; size: -; DNA: TGTGCCAGTACTTTCGTCAAGGGGTTGACTGGAAACACCATATATTTT; CDR3: CASTFVKGLTGNTIYF
J: TRBJ1-5; V: TRBV19; D: -; size: -; DNA: TGTGCCAGTAGTAAGGCGGGGGAGACTAATCAGCCCCAGCATTTT; CDR3: CASSKAGETNQPQHF
J: TRBJ1-6; V: TRBV5-1; D: -; size: few; DNA: TGCGCCAGCAGCCCCCGGGGGATGGATAATTCACCCCTCCACTTT; CDR3: CASSPRGMDNSPLHF
J: TRBJ2-5; V: TRBV5-1; D: TRBD1; size: -; DNA: TGCGCCAGCAGCTTGCCGACAGGGTCTGACCAAGAGACCCAGTACTTC; CDR3: CASSLPTGSDQETQYF
J: TRBJ2-3; V: TRBV11-2; D: -; size: -; DNA: TGTGCCAGCAGCTTCGCGGGGCAAACAGATACGCAGTATTTT; CDR3: CASSFAGQTDTQYF
J: TRBJ2-1; V: TRBV7-9; D: TRBD1; size: -; DNA: TGTGCCAGCAGCTGGGGACAGAGTGGGTATGAGCAGTTCTTC; CDR3: CASSWGQSGYEQFF
J: TRBJ2-7; V: TRBV27; D: -; size: -; DNA: TGTGCCAGCAGTTTTCGGACAACCCACGAGCAGTACTTC; CDR3: CASSFRTTHEQYF
J: TRBJ2-7; V: TRBV18; D: TRBD1; size: -; DNA: TGTGCCAGCTCACCATCTACCGGGACAGGGCACTGGGAGCAGTACTTC; CDR3: CASSPSTGTGHWEQYF
J: TRBJ2-5; V: TRBV6-1; D: TRBD2; size: few; DNA: TGTGCCAGCAGCCGACTAGCGGGAGTCGGGGAGACCCAGTACTTC; CDR3: CASSRLAGVGETQYF
J: TRBJ2-5; V: TRBV25-1; D: -; size: -; DNA: TGTGCCAGCAGTCCGGGGGGGACAGCCCAAGAGACCCAGTACTTC; CDR3: CASSPGGTAQETQYF
J: TRBJ2-3; V: TRBV5-4; D: TRBD1; size: -; DNA: TGTGCCAGCAGCTTGGGACAGGGCGGCGGAGATACGCAGTATTTT; CDR3: CASSLGQGGGDTQYF
J: TRBJ1-1; V: TRBV5-1; D: -; size: -; DNA: TGCGCCAGCAGACCCGTCCCGGGCGGGACTGAAGCTTTCTTT; CDR3: CASRPVPGGTEAFF
J: TRBJ2-7; V: TRBV9; D: -; size: -; DNA: TGTGCCAGCAGCGTAGGGTGGGCGGGAAGGTACGAGCAGTACTTC; CDR3: CASSVGWAGRYEQYF
J: TRBJ2-1; V: TRBV7-8; D: -; size: -; DNA: TGTGCCAGCAGCCCCGGTTTGGGGCATTTCGTGTACAATGAGCAGTTCTTC; CDR3: CASSPGLGHFVYNEQFF
J: TRBJ2-6; V: TRBV30; D: -; size: -; DNA: TGTGCCTGGAGTGAGGAGACAGCCCCTGGGGCCAACGTCCTGACTTTC; CDR3: CAWSEETAPGANVLTF
J: TRBJ1-2; V: TRBV2; D: -; size: -; DNA: TGTGCCAGCAGCCCATCCGGGGTTAAGGGAGATGGCTACACCTTC; CDR3: CASSPSGVKGDGYTF
J: TRBJ2-7; V: TRBV4-3; D: -; size: -; DNA: TGCGCCAGCAGCCAAGGTCGAAGTGGGAGAGTGTCCTACGAGCAGTACTTC; CDR3: CASSQGRSGRVSYEQYF
J: TRBJ2-7; V: TRBV4-3; D: -; size: -; DNA: TGCGCCAGCAGCCAAGATAGGACTGGCCCCTACGAGCAGTACTTC; CDR3: CASSQDRTGPYEQYF
J: TRBJ1-5; V: TRBV7-2; D: TRBD1; size: -; DNA: TGTGCCAGCAGCGTCGAGACAGGGGGAGGGCAGCCCCAGCATTTT; CDR3: CASSVETGGGQPQHF
J: TRBJ1-5; V: TRBV15; D: -; size: -; DNA: TGTGCCACCAGCAGAGATCGCGGACTAGGGGCCCAGCATTTT; CDR3: CATSRDRGLGAQHF
J: TRBJ1-4; V: TRBV19; D: -; size: few; DNA: TGTGCCAGTAGTCGCGACCCACTTAACAGGGCTATTAATGAAAAACTGTTTTTT; CDR3: CASSRDPLNRAINEKLFF
J: TRBJ2-5; V: TRBV7-2; D: -; size: -; DNA: TGTGCCAGCAGCACCCGGACAGCCCAAGAGACCCAGTACTTC; CDR3: CASSTRTAQETQYF
J: TRBJ2-2; V: TRBV2; D: TRBD2; size: -; DNA: TGTGCCAGCAGCGCGGGGGGGGGCACCGGGGAGCTGTTTTTT; CDR3: CASSAGGGTGELFF
J: TRBJ2-2; V: TRBV18; D: TRBD2; size: -; DNA: TGTGCCAGCTCACCAGGTAGCGGGAGAGGTACCGGGGAGCTGTTTTTT; CDR3: CASSPGSGRGTGELFF